This entry lists 30 T cell receptor beta chains sequenced from one sample in a study of T cells after yellow fever vaccination. TCRdb reanalysed the 5' RACE reads using MiXCR and keeps one entry per CDR3 protein. The table records some 560,000 distinct CDR3 sequences, 17% of them present only once. Sequenced here: PBMCs, sampled about 5 days after the first yellow fever vaccination. The source is a man between 18 and 29 years old who received the YFV17D yellow fever vaccine.

The chain couples TRBV20-1 to TRBJ1-6; perhaps TRBD1 as D (6 bases). Germline-derived CDR1 and CDR2 are DFQATT and SNEGSKA (reference sequence). Trimming shortened V by 3 bases and J by 4 bases, and 13 bases separated the two germline ends. The CDR3 runs 15 residues. The CDR3 reads CSARFPGQYNSPLHF. CDR3 DNA: TGCAGTGCTAGGTTCCCCGGACAGTATAATTCACCCCTCCACTTT.

This clonotype has only a few counts. The V gene is TRBV9, the J gene TRBJ2-5; D might be TRBD1 (6 bases). Germline CDR1 reads SGDLS; CDR2 reads YYNGEE. V gave up 3 bases and J gave up 4 bases, with 16 bases separating them. CDR3 length equals 15 residues. The CDR3 DNA follows: TGTGCCAGCAGCGCATTCAGGGACACCCCAGAGACCCAGTACTTC. The encoded protein is CASSAFRDTPETQYF.

V is TRBV5-6 and J is TRBJ2-2; 8 bases line up with TRBD1. This CDR3 region has 17 residues. V was clipped by 0 bases and J by 4 bases; unmatched bases: 8. Germline-derived CDR1 and CDR2 are SGHDT and YYEEEE. CDR3 coding DNA: TGTGCCAGCAGCTTGGCTCTCACCGGGACAGGCACCGGGGAGCTGTTTTTT. Its translation: CASSLALTGTGTGELFF.

This clonotype has a handful of counts. The chain joins TRBV23-1 to TRBJ2-5; D gene uncertain. TRBV23-1 is an ORF; its function is uncertain. The CDR3 has 9 residues. The V end was cut by 3 bases, the J end by 10 bases, with 3 bases between. CDR3 amino acids: CASSQGQYF. For the CDR3, the DNA is TGCGCCAGCAGTCAGGGCCAGTACTTC.

The CDR3 DNA reads TGTGCCAGCAGCTTTCGGGGTGTGCAGTTCACAGATACGCAGTATTTT. Its translation is CASSFRGVQFTDTQYF. V gene TRBV5-5 combines with J gene TRBJ2-3, with a tentative D call TRBD2 (5 bases). Trimming left V 2 bases short and J 2 bases short, with 15 bases between. Per germline, CDR1 SGHKS and CDR2 YYEKEE (reference sequence). This CDR3 region has 16 residues.

The rearrangement joins TRBV9 to TRBJ1-2, with D uncertain. The CDR3 length is 14 residues. V lost 10 bases, J lost 4 bases, and 20 bases lay in between. CDR1 and CDR2 (germline): SGDLS, YYNGEE. In DNA form, the CDR3 reads TGTGCCGGCCCGGGGAGGGAAAAGATCTATGGCTACACCTTC. Encoded protein: CAGPGREKIYGYTF.

This clonotype was detected only a few times. This chain uses TRBV27 with TRBJ1-4; no clear D. The V gene lost 6 bases and the J gene lost 5 bases, with 19 bases spanning the gap. This CDR3 comprises 16 residues. The germline CDR1 and CDR2 sequences are MNHEY and SMNVEV (reference sequence). CDR3 sequence (DNA): TGTGCCAGCAGCCGGATCTATACACGGACGAATGAAAAACTGTTTTTT. It specifies CASSRIYTRTNEKLFF.

There are a few counts of this clonotype. The chain has TRBV7-2 and TRBJ1-5, with unresolved D. CDR3 length equals 13 residues. Germline-derived CDR1 and CDR2 are SGHTA and FQGNSA. Trimming left V 0 bases short and J 7 bases short, with 7 bases between. The CDR3 DNA reads as TGTGCCAGCAGCTTAGCGCCGATACAGCCCCAGCATTTT. The encoded protein is CASSLAPIQPQHF.

This chain joins TRBV12-5 and TRBJ2-1; no definite D call. V lost 2 bases, J lost 8 bases, and 7 bases lay in between. The CDR3 spans 12 residues. CDR1 and CDR2 (germline): LGHNT, FRNRAP. The CDR3 is CASGLTEDEQFF. In DNA, the CDR3 is TGTGCTAGTGGTTTGACCGAGGATGAGCAGTTCTTC.

This rearrangement joins TRBV10-3 to TRBJ2-1; TRBD1 is a possible D gene (6 bases). With 2 bases removed from V and 3 bases from J, the gap between germline ends came to 8 bases. Germline loops: CDR1 ENHRY, CDR2 SYGVKD. This CDR3 spans 14 amino acids. CDR3 sequence (DNA): TGTGCCATCAGTGAGGCGGACAGCTACAATGAGCAGTTCTTC. The encoded protein is CAISEADSYNEQFF.

This clonotype was detected only a few times. This rearrangement joins TRBV29-1 to TRBJ1-2; the match to TRBD1 covers 10 bases. The CDR3 consists of 13 residues. Germline lookup yields CDR1 SQVTM and CDR2 ANQGSEA. The V segment lost 6 bases and the J segment 5 bases; nucleotides outside the gene matches: 6. The chain's CDR3 is CSVRTGGAYGYTF. The DNA for the CDR3 is TGCAGCGTGCGGACAGGGGGGGCTTATGGCTACACCTTC.

This clonotype was counted only a few times. The gene calls are TRBV28 and TRBJ2-2; 9 bases fit TRBD1. Germline V gene lookup returns CDR1 MDHEN and CDR2 SYDVKM. V lost 10 bases, J lost 4 bases, and 13 bases stayed unmatched. This CDR3 region has 16 residues. CDR3 sequence: CAILGQGRAGTGELFF. CDR3 sequence (DNA): TGTGCCATCCTCGGACAGGGGCGCGCAGGCACCGGGGAGCTGTTTTTT.

The chain joins TRBV2 to TRBJ1-2, with a weak D call TRBD1 (5 bases). The germline gives CDR1 SNHLY, CDR2 FYNNEI. Trimming left V 7 bases short and J 8 bases short, with 20 bases between. The CDR3 spans 14 residues. CDR3 sequence reads: CASTYALGTPGYTF. The DNA for the CDR3 is TGTGCCAGCACTTATGCGTTGGGGACCCCCGGCTACACCTTC.

This chain connects TRBV10-3 to TRBJ2-6; D not resolved. CDR1 is ENHRY and CDR2 is SYGVKD in the germline V gene. V was trimmed by 3 bases and J by 1 base, leaving 4 bases between them. CDR3 length equals 14 residues. The CDR3 DNA follows: TGTGCCATCAGTGATGGGTCTGGGGCCAACGTCCTGACTTTC. It encodes CAISDGSGANVLTF.

As for this clonotype: A much larger clone is a single base away; this may be a read error. The chain recombines TRBV4-3 with TRBJ2-1; TRBD1 matches at 7 bases. The germline CDR1 and CDR2 sequences are LGHNA and YSLEER. The CDR3 runs 14 residues. CDR3 sequence: CASSQSTGSNEQLF. CDR3 DNA sequence: TGCGCCAGCAGCCAATCGACAGGGTCCAATGAGCAGCTCTTC.

This clonotype was seen only a few times. The V gene is TRBV4-2, the J gene TRBJ2-2, with D tentatively TRBD2 (6 bases). Per germline, CDR1 LGHNA and CDR2 YNFKEQ. Trimming stripped 2 bases from V and 4 bases from J, with 14 bases between. The CDR3 runs 16 residues. The CDR3 DNA is TGTGCCAGCAGCCAAAGAATAGGAGGGGTCACCGGGGAGCTGTTTTTT. Protein sequence: CASSQRIGGVTGELFF.

In regard to this clonotype: A read error is possible here, since a much larger clone lies one base away. This rearrangement joins TRBV5-1 to TRBJ2-2, with 9 bases that match TRBD2. Losses at the gene ends were 0 bases for V and 10 bases for J; bases not matched to a gene: 4. Germline V gives CDR1 SGHRS, CDR2 YFSETQ. The CDR3 runs 14 residues. The DNA of the CDR3 is TGCGCCAGCAGCTTGGGACTAGCGGCCGTGGAGCTGTTTTTT. Translation gives CASSLGLAAVELFF.

The chain is built from TRBV9 and TRBJ2-5, with D maybe TRBD2 (5 bases). The V end lost 3 bases, the J end lost 3 bases, and 18 bases lay between the germline ends. The CDR3 runs 16 residues. Germline loops: CDR1 SGDLS, CDR2 YYNGEE. DNA for the CDR3: TGTGCCAGCAGCGGACCAGGACGGGCGGGTAAAGAGACCCAGTACTTC. Its protein is CASSGPGRAGKETQYF.

This clonotype turned up a few times. This chain links TRBV5-1 with TRBJ2-5; 7 nucleotides line up with TRBD1. Germline CDR1 SGHRS, CDR2 YFSETQ. Trimming took 6 bases from V and 4 from J; bases not matched to a gene: 9. The CDR3 is made up of 14 amino acids. DNA of the CDR3: TGCGCCAGCACCCCCCTGGGACAGCTAGAGACCCAGTACTTC. Protein sequence: CASTPLGQLETQYF.

This clonotype has more than one count but fewer than ten. The chain employs TRBV6-2 or TRBV6-3 and TRBJ2-2, with D possibly being TRBD2 (5 bases). Germline lookup yields CDR1 MNHEY and CDR2 SVGEGT. The CDR3 sequence is 13 residues long. V shed 2 bases and J shed 4 bases, with 5 bases lying between them. The CDR3 sequence is CASSYGSTGELFF. The CDR3 coding sequence is TGTGCCAGCAGTTACGGGAGCACCGGGGAGCTGTTTTTT.

This clonotype appeared a few times. A single base separates this from a much larger clone, so it may be a read error. This chain uses TRBV7-9 with TRBJ2-7; 7 bases match TRBD1. Germline V gene data show CDR1 as SEHNR and CDR2 as FQNEAQ (reference sequence). This CDR3 spans 12 amino acids. Trimming took 6 bases from V and 2 from J; bases not matched to a gene: 1. Here the CDR3 DNA reads TGTGCCAGCAGGGACAGGACCTACGAGCAGTACTTC. Protein sequence: CASRDRTYEQYF.

The rearrangement links TRBV12-3 or TRBV12-4 to TRBJ1-2; D is perhaps TRBD1 (5 bases). The CDR3 is 16 amino acids. Trimming shortened V by 6 bases and J by 4 bases, and 21 bases separated the two germline ends. The CDR3 DNA reads TGTGCCAGCAGCCTGGGCGGGGGGGGGAACCTCTATGGCTACACCTTC. Translated, it gives CASSLGGGGNLYGYTF.

This chain uses TRBV7-9 with TRBJ2-1; 11 nucleotides agree with TRBD2. The germline V gene encodes CDR1 SEHNR and CDR2 FQNEAQ (reference sequence). The V and J ends lost 5 bases and 6 bases, in that order; junction bases with no gene match: 6. This CDR3 has 15 amino acids. Here the CDR3 reads CASSLTSGGPNEQFF. The CDR3 coding sequence is TGTGCCAGCAGCCTAACTAGCGGGGGCCCCAATGAGCAGTTCTTC.

This clonotype was observed a few times. This sequence joins TRBV12-3 or TRBV12-4 and TRBJ1-2; 7 bases agree with TRBD1. The V gene end was trimmed by 6 bases and the J gene end by 3 bases; junction bases not matched to a gene: 4. The CDR3 sequence is 13 residues long. In DNA, the CDR3 is TGTGCCAGCAGCCCAGGGGGAGACTATGGCTACACCTTC. This encodes CASSPGGDYGYTF.

This clonotype turned up a few times. The rearrangement links TRBV5-6 to TRBJ2-5; TRBD1 or TRBD2 may be the D gene (5 bases each). This CDR3 is built from 14 residues. Germline values: CDR1 SGHDT, CDR2 YYEEEE. Trimming removed 1 base from V and 5 bases from J, with 12 bases in between. CDR3 in amino acids: CASSLNVWGETQYF. The CDR3 region has the DNA TGTGCCAGCAGCTTGAATGTGTGGGGGGAGACCCAGTACTTC. The complete variable domain, with remaining parts taken from reference TRBV5-6 and TRBJ2-5, reads DAGVTQSPTHLIKTRGQQVTLRCSPKSGHDTVSWYQQALGQGPQFIFQYYEEEERQRGNFPDRFSGHQFPNYSSELNVNALLLGDSALYLCASSLNVWGETQYFGPGTRLLVL.

This chain connects TRBV5-4 to TRBJ2-5; D possibly matches TRBD1 or TRBD2 (5 bases each). Trimming left V 3 bases short and J 4 bases short, with 16 bases between. CDR1 SGHNT and CDR2 YYREEE come from the germline V gene (reference sequence). The CDR3 spans 15 residues. Here the CDR3 DNA reads TGTGCCAGCAGCTGGGGGAAAACCCCGGGAGAGACCCAGTACTTC. This translates into CASSWGKTPGETQYF.

The V call is TRBV7-4, the J call TRBJ1-1; D ambiguous. Trimming shortened V by 3 bases and J by 2 bases, and 13 bases separated the two germline ends. CDR1 and CDR2 from the germline V gene are SGHVT and SQSDAQ. The CDR3 is made up of 15 amino acids. CDR3 amino acids: CASSFNIGVNTEAFF. CDR3 bases: TGTGCCAGCAGCTTTAACATCGGGGTTAACACTGAAGCTTTCTTT.

A few counts support this clonotype. The V call is TRBV29-1, the J call TRBJ2-7; TRBD2 agrees at 8 bases. The CDR3 sequence is 15 residues long. J gave up 2 bases and V 6 bases, and 12 bases lay outside the gene matches. CDR1 is SQVTM and CDR2 is ANQGSEA in the germline V gene. The CDR3 nucleotides are TGCAGCGTCATGTCCGGGACTAGAGGGCCCTACGAGCAGTACTTC. It specifies CSVMSGTRGPYEQYF.

This clonotype was detected only a few times. DNA for the CDR3: TGCGCCAGCAGCGAACTGGACAGGGGTTTGGACGAGCAGTACTTC. Translating gives CASSELDRGLDEQYF. The J gene is TRBJ2-7, the V gene TRBV4-1, with 9 positions matching TRBD1. CDR1 is MGHRA, CDR2 YSYEKL, per germline. The CDR3 is made up of 15 amino acids. Unmatched junction bases numbered 10, after V lost 5 bases and J lost 5 bases.

This clonotype was found a few times. V is TRBV5-1 and J is TRBJ2-5, with 7 positions matching TRBD1. Germline loops: CDR1 SGHRS, CDR2 YFSETQ. The junction had 6 bases not matched to a gene; V was cut back by 0 bases and J by 4 bases. The CDR3 runs to 15 residues. CDR3 sequence reads: CASSLVDRAAETQYF. CDR3 nucleotides: TGCGCCAGCAGCTTGGTCGACAGGGCGGCAGAGACCCAGTACTTC.